This passage covers 4 T cell receptor beta chains from one sample sequenced in a study of identifying expanded T cells in peripheral blood. The assay was immunoSEQ multiplex PCR, and TCRdb's table has in-frame clones only and misses some. This sample yields 45,000 to 75,000 clones, of which around 81% are seen a single time; approximately 15% belongs to the top ten. Specimen: blood. These receptors came from a person aged 18 to 75 in good health.

The V gene is TRBV7-2, the J gene TRBJ2-1; the D gene is possibly TRBD2 (6 bases). Germline values: CDR1 SGHTA, CDR2 FQGNSA. Trimming shortened V by 5 bases and J by 1 base, and 12 bases separated the two germline ends. The CDR3 length is 15 residues. The CDR3 spells CASSPLALSYNEQFF. As DNA, the CDR3 is TGTGCCAGCAGCCCTCTAGCGCTATCCTACAATGAGCAGTTCTTC.

This sequence joins TRBV11-2 and TRBJ2-5; D may match TRBD1 or TRBD2 (7 bases each). This CDR3 region has 18 residues. Germline loops: CDR1 SGHAT, CDR2 FQNNGV. V lost 2 bases and J 5 bases, leaving 24 bases between the germline ends. In DNA, the CDR3 is TGTGCCAGCAGCTTACGTGTCTCAGGGGGGGCCTCCGGGGAGACCCAGTACTTC. It is translated as CASSLRVSGGASGETQYF.

This clone came up a few times. The chain employs TRBV4-3 and TRBJ2-7; tentatively, D is TRBD1 (8 bases). CDR1 and CDR2 from the germline V gene are LGHNA and YSLEER. The germline V and J ends were trimmed by 3 bases and 2 bases, with 14 bases remaining between them. The CDR3 consists of 15 residues. As DNA, the CDR3 is TGCGCCAGCAGCCAGATACAGGGGGGGACCTACGAGCAGTACTTC. Amino acid sequence: CASSQIQGGTYEQYF.

This clone was observed once. The V gene is TRBV7-2, the J gene TRBJ2-2, with 11 bases lining up with TRBD2. The CDR3 extends over 17 amino acids. Germline values: CDR1 SGHTA, CDR2 FQGNSA. Losses at the gene ends were 1 base for V and 6 bases for J; bases not matched to a gene: 7. The CDR3: CASSLGKLAGDAGELFF. The CDR3 DNA sequence: TGTGCCAGCAGCTTAGGCAAACTAGCGGGGGATGCCGGGGAGCTGTTTTTT.